What follows are 13 T cell receptor beta chains derived from one specimen sequenced in a study of blood T cells in healthy people across ages. For the second PCR, which ran for 7 to 11 cycles, a sample-barcoded 5' primer and a J-beta primer mix were used. TCRdb used MiXCR to reprocess the 5' RACE reads, holding one entry per CDR3 protein. The data show hundreds of thousands of distinct CDR3 sequences, around 43% seen once. The specimen sequenced was blood. The receptors come from a man between 60 and 75 years old in good health.

The rearrangement uses TRBV20-1 and TRBJ2-5; 9 bases match TRBD1. With the DNA end fitting TRBJ2-7 better, the J assignment may be wrong. The germline V gene has CDR1 DFQATT and CDR2 SNEGSKA (reference sequence). CDR3 length equals 14 residues. CDR3 amino acids: CSARRRDRVNEQYF. The CDR3 DNA is TGCAGTGCTAGGCGCCGGGACAGGGTAAACGAGCAGTACTTC.

The chain is built from TRBV7-2 and TRBJ2-1; no clear D gene. This CDR3 is 13 amino acids long. Germline lookup yields CDR1 SGHTA and CDR2 FQGNSA. The V end was cut by 5 bases, the J end by 7 bases, with 12 bases between. CDR3 bases: TGTGCCAGCAGCCCCCCCGCGATAAATGAGCAGTTCTTC. It yields the protein CASSPPAINEQFF.

The V and J genes are TRBV7-9 and TRBJ1-1; maybe TRBD1 (6 bases). CDR3 length equals 17 residues. The V end was cut by 5 bases, the J end by 0 bases, with 19 bases between. The germline gives CDR1 SEHNR, CDR2 FQNEAQ (reference sequence). CDR3 nucleotides: TGTGCCAGCAGCCGCTCGGGGGCAGGGCGCATGAACACTGAAGCTTTCTTT. Its protein product is CASSRSGAGRMNTEAFF.

The V gene is TRBV7-8, the J gene TRBJ1-1; D possibly corresponds to TRBD1 (5 bases). This CDR3 comprises 16 residues. V dropped 4 bases and J dropped 8 bases, with 23 bases sitting between them. Germline loops: CDR1 SGHVS, CDR2 FQNEAQ. This chain's CDR3 is CASSSLQPTALKEAFF. In DNA, the CDR3 is TGTGCCAGCAGCTCCCTTCAACCGACAGCATTGAAGGAAGCTTTCTTT.

As for this clonotype: A read error may be the cause here, since a much bigger clone is one base away. V gene TRBV2 combines with J gene TRBJ2-5, with D maybe TRBD1 (7 bases). This CDR3 has 15 amino acids. CDR1 and CDR2 (germline): SNHLY, FYNNEI. The CDR3 spells CACRGALTSLETQYF. In DNA, the CDR3 is TGTGCCTGCAGGGGGGCTTTGACCTCTCTGGAGACCCAGTACTTC.

A note on this clonotype: A much larger clone lies one base from this, so it may be a read error. This chain connects TRBV7-8 to TRBJ2-6, with 7 bases aligning to TRBD1. This CDR3 contains 17 residues. Germline V gene lookup returns CDR1 SGHVS and CDR2 FQNEAQ. CDR3 nucleotides: TGTGCCAGCAGGGTGGACAGGCGATACTCTGGGGCCAACGTCCCGACTTTC. This codes for CASRVDRRYSGANVPTF.

The rearrangement links TRBV27 to TRBJ2-7; D is undetermined. Trimming took 9 bases from V and 0 from J, leaving 15 bases between them. The CDR3 spans 14 residues. Germline values: CDR1 MNHEY, CDR2 SMNVEV (reference sequence). CDR3 sequence reads: CASQASTYSYEQYF. DNA for the CDR3: TGTGCCAGTCAAGCCTCGACTTACTCCTACGAGCAGTACTTC.

The CDR3 DNA sequence: TGTGCCAGCGAGCGACAGGGAGTGAACAATGAGCAGTACTTC. It codes for CASERQGVNNEQYF. V is TRBV25-1 and J is TRBJ2-5; 7 bases match TRBD1. The CDR3 loop spans 14 amino acids. Germline assignment: CDR1 MGHDK and CDR2 SYGVNS. Trimming cost V 8 bases and J 11 bases; bases outside gene matches: 17.

This clonotype was seen a handful of times. The chain links TRBV4-2 to TRBJ1-2, with 7 bases identical to TRBD1. This CDR3 comprises 14 residues. CDR1 and CDR2 from the germline V gene are LGHNA and YNFKEQ. The J segment lost 6 bases and the V segment lost 4 bases, leaving 8 bases of the junction unmatched. The CDR3 nucleotides are TGTGCCAGCAGCCCACCGACAGGGCGGAATGGCTACACCTTC. Its protein is CASSPPTGRNGYTF.

The chain joins TRBV6-5 to TRBJ2-5, with TRBD1 as a possible D gene (6 bases). The DNA end is more similar to TRBJ2-4, so the J call may be wrong. The CDR3 totals 11 residues. Germline values: CDR1 MNHEY, CDR2 SVGAGI. DNA for the CDR3: TGTGCCAGCACCTCAGGGGACATTCAGTACTTC. Its translation is CASTSGDIQYF.

The chain links TRBV6-1 to TRBJ2-1, with D perhaps matching TRBD1 or TRBD2 (6 bases each). This CDR3 has 16 residues. Germline assignment: CDR1 MNHNS and CDR2 SASEGT. Trimming took 7 bases from V and 4 from J, leaving 20 bases between them. CDR3 DNA: TGTGCCAGCATCTTCCTGGGGGGCACCATTTACAATGAGCAGTTCTTC. It is translated as CASIFLGGTIYNEQFF.

This clonotype was recorded a few times. The chain links TRBV4-1 to TRBJ2-5; TRBD1 agrees at 7 bases. The germline V gene has CDR1 MGHRA and CDR2 YSYEKL. The trim removed 3 bases at V and 5 bases at J, leaving 15 bases unmatched. The CDR3 spans 17 residues. This chain's CDR3 is CASSQRYLGQPGETQYF. DNA for the CDR3: TGCGCCAGCAGCCAGCGCTACCTGGGACAGCCAGGGGAGACCCAGTACTTC.

The chain employs TRBV6-1 and TRBJ2-1, with TRBD2 identical over 11 bases. The V gene end was trimmed by 2 bases and the J gene end by 0 bases; junction bases not matched to a gene: 6. Germline lookup yields CDR1 MNHNS and CDR2 SASEGT. The CDR3 covers 18 residues. The CDR3 spells CASSEIISGGASYNEQFF. CDR3 DNA: TGTGCCAGCAGTGAAATAATTAGCGGGGGGGCCTCCTACAATGAGCAGTTCTTC.